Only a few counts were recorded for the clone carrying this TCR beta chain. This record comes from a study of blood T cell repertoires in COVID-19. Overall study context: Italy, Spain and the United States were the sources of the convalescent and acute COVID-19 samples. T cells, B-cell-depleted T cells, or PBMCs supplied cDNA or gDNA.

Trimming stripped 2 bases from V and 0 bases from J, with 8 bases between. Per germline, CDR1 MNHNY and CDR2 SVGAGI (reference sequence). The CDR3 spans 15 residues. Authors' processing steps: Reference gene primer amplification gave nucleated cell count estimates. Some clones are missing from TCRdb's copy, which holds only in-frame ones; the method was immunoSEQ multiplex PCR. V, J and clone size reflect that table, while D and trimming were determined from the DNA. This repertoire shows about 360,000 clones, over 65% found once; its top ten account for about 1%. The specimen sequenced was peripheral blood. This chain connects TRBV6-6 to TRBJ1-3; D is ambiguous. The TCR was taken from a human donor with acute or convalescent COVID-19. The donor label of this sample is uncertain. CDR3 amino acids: CASSYLGNSGNTIYF. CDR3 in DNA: TGTGCCAGCAGTTACCTGGGCAACTCTGGAAACACCATATATTTT.